This TCR beta chain was recorded in a study of CD8+CD57+ T cells in acquired aplastic anemia. Germline CDR1 reads SEHNR; CDR2 reads FQNEAQ (reference sequence). CDR3 length: 14 residues. Trimming took 4 bases from V and 3 from J, leaving 13 bases between them. Genomic DNA constituted the template upon which TCR beta VDJ and CDR3 profiling was performed. TCRdb passed the reads through MiXCR, listing each CDR3 protein once. The sample has just over 400,000 distinct CDR3 sequences, just under 70% seen once. Sequencing input: sorted CD4+, CD8+, or CD8+CD57+ T cells (not recorded which) from PBMCs. The chain uses TRBV7-9 and TRBJ2-7; tentative D call: TRBD1 (6 bases). The clonotype originates from a human donor in good health, serving as a control. CDR3 nucleotides: TGTGCCAGCAGCTCCACGACAGGAGACTACGAGCAGTACTTC. Amino acids: CASSSTTGDYEQYF.